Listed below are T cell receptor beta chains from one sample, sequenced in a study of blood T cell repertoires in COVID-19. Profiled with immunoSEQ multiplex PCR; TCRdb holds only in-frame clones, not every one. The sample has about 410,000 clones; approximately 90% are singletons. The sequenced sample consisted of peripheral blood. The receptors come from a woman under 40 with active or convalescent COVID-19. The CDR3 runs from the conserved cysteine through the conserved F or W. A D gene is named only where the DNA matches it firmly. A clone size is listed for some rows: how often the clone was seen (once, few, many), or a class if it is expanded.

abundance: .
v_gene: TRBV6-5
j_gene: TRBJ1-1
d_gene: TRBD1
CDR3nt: TGTGCCAGCTGGAGACAGGGGGCCACTGAAGCTTTCTTT
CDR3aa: CASWRQGATEAFF

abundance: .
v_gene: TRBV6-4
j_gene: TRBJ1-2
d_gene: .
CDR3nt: TGTGCCAGCAGAGACCCGGGACTTACTCATGGCTACACCTTC
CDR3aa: CASRDPGLTHGYTF

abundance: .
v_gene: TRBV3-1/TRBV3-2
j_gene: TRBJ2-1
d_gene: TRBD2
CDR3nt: TGTGCCAGCAGCTTTTCGGTGGGAGGGCTGGGTGAGCAGTTCTTC
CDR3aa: CASSFSVGGLGEQFF

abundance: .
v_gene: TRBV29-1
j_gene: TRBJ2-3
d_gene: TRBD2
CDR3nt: TGCAGCGTTGAAGAGGTCATGACGGGAGGATTAACAGATACGCAGTATTTT
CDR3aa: CSVEEVMTGGLTDTQYF

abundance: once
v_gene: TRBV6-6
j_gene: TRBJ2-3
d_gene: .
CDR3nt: TGTGCCAGCAGTTACTCGCCCTCCCGGGGCACAGATACGCAGTATTTT
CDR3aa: CASSYSPSRGTDTQYF

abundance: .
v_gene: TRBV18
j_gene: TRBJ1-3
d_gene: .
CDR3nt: TGTGCCAGCTCACCATGGACAGACTCTGGAAACACCATATATTTT
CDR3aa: CASSPWTDSGNTIYF

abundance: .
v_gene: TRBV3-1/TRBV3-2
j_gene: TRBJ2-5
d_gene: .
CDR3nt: TGTGCCAGCAGGCAAACTACAGGGCCCGGGAAGACCCAGTACTTC
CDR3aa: CASRQTTGPGKTQYF

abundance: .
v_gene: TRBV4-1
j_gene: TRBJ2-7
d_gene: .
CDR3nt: TGCGCCAGCAGCCAAGAGGCTAGCAGGTTCTACGAGCAGTACTTC
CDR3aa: CASSQEASRFYEQYF

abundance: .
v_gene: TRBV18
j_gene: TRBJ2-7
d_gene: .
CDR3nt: TGTGCCAGCTCACCCATGCCCCAGGGCGACTCCTACGAGCAGTACTTC
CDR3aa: CASSPMPQGDSYEQYF

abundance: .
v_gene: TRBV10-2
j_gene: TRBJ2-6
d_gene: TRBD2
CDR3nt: TGCGCCAGCAGAAGAGGGACTAGCGGGGGCGGGGCCAACGTCCTGACTTTC
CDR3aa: CASRRGTSGGGANVLTF

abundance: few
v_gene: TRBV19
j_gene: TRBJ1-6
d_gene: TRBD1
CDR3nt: TGTGCCAGTAAAACCGGGACAGAGAATTCACCCCTCCACTTT
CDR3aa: CASKTGTENSPLHF

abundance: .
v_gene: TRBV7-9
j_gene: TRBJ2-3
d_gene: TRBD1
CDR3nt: TGTGCCAGCAGTTTTCCGACAGGGTTGGGCACAGATACGCAGTATTTT
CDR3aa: CASSFPTGLGTDTQYF

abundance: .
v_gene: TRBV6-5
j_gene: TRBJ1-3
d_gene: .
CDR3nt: TGTGCCAGCACTACAGGGCCTGGAAACACCATATATTTT
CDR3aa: CASTTGPGNTIYF

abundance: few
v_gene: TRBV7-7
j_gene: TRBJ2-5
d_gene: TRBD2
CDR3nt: TGTGCCAGCGGTGCGGGGGGCCCAGGGGAGACCCAGTACTTC
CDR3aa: CASGAGGPGETQYF

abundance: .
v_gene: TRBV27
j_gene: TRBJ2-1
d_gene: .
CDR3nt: TGTGCCAGCAGTCCCTACGAAACCAATGAGCAGTTCTTC
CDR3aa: CASSPYETNEQFF

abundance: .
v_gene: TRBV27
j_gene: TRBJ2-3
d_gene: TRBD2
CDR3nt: TGTGCCAGCAGTTACCTAGCGGGCACAGATACGCAGTATTTT
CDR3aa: CASSYLAGTDTQYF

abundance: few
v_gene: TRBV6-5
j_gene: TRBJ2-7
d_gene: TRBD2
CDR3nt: TGTGCCAGCAGAGCTACTAGCGGGAGCTCCTACGAGCAGTACTTC
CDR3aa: CASRATSGSSYEQYF

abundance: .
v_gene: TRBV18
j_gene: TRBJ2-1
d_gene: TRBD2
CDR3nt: TGTGCCAGCTCACCCCGAGGACTAGCGGGAGTCTTCGATGAGCAGTTCTTC
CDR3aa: CASSPRGLAGVFDEQFF

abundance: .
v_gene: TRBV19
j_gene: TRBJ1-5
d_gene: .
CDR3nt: TGTGCCAGTAGTATTGGACAGAACAATCAGCCCCAGCATTTT
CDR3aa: CASSIGQNNQPQHF

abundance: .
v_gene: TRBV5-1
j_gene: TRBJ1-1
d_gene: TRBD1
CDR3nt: TGCGCCAGCACCCGAGCGGGACAGGGGGATGAAGCTTTCTTT
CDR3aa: CASTRAGQGDEAFF

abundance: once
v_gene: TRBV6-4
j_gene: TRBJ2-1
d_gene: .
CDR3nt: TGTGCCAGCAGTGAGATTAGAGATGAGCAGTTCTTC
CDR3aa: CASSEIRDEQFF

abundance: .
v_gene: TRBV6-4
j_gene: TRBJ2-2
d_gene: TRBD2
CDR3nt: TGTGCCAGCAGCCTGGGGGGGTCGAACACCGGGGAGCTGTTTTTT
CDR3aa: CASSLGGSNTGELFF

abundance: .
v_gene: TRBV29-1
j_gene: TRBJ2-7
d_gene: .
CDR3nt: TGCAGCGTCACGTTACAGGGATACGAGCAGTACTTC
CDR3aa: CSVTLQGYEQYF

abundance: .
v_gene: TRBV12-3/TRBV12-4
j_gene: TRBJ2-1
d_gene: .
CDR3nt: TGTGCCAGCAGTTCAGGGGGGTTTGAGCAGTTCTTC
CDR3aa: CASSSGGFEQFF

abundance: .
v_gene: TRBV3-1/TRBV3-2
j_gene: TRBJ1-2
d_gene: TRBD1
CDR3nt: TGTGCCAGCAGCCAAATCGGTACAGGGGAGGCCCGCTATGGCTACACCTTC
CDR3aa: CASSQIGTGEARYGYTF

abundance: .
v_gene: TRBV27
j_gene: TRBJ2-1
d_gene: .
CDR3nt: TGTGCCAGCAGTTTAACTACATCCTACAATGGGCAGTTCTTC
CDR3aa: CASSLTTSYNGQFF

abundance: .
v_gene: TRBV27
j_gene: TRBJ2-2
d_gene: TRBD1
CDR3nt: TGTGCCAGCAGTCCAGCGACAGGGGGGAACACCGGGGAGCTGTTTTTT
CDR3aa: CASSPATGGNTGELFF

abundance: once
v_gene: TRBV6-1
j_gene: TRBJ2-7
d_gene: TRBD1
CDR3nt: TGTGCCAGCAGTGAAAGAGGGGGCTTTCCCTACGAGCAGTACTTC
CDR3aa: CASSERGGFPYEQYF

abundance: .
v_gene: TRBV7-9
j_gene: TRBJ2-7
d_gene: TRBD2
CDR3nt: TGTGCCAGCAGCTCCCCACTAGCGGGGGGCGCCTACGAGCAGTACTTC
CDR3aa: CASSSPLAGGAYEQYF